This record concerns one T cell receptor (beta chain) sequence. Amplification used 60 Vbeta primers and 13 Jbeta primers. The data were produced by immunoSEQ multiplex PCR, yet TCRdb's version contains in-frame clones alone and is incomplete. The sample consists of some 120,000 clones, about 76% of them appearing once. The data stem from a study of cytomegalovirus exposure and HLA in healthy donors. Trimming shortened V by 2 bases and J by 4 bases, and 18 bases separated the two germline ends. This CDR3 is built from 16 residues. Germline assignment: CDR1 MGHRA and CDR2 YSYEKL. This chain uses TRBV4-1 with TRBJ2-7, with D possibly TRBD1 on 6 matching bases. The sequencing input was PBMCs. This TCR came from a woman aged 40 to 49 in good health and CMV-seropositive. The CDR3, as DNA: TGCGCCAGCAGCCAACCTCGACAGGTCCCTGGATACGAGCAGTACTTC. This sequence encodes CASSQPRQVPGYEQYF.